These 17 T cell receptor beta chains came from one sample sequenced in a study of T-cell reconstitution after alpha-beta-depleted transplantation in children. Using unique molecular identifiers, the investigators prepared the TCRbeta library. TCRdb reanalysed the PCR reads using MiXCR and keeps one entry per CDR3 protein. The sample has some 100,000 distinct CDR3 sequences; about a quarter are singletons. This specimen consisted of PBMCs, obtained before TCRalphabeta/CD19-depleted stem cell transplant. The receptors originated from a boy younger than 10 with acute lymphoblastic leukemia, due to receive a stem cell transplant.

This clonotype was observed at least ten times. This chain links TRBV12-3 or TRBV12-4 with TRBJ2-7, with D possibly TRBD1 on 5 matching bases. The V end lost 2 bases, the J end lost 5 bases, and 10 bases lay between the germline ends. The CDR3 runs 13 residues. The CDR3 nucleotides read TGTGCCAGCAGTTTAAGAAGGGGCGACGAGCAGTACTTC. This encodes CASSLRRGDEQYF.

In its sample, this clonotype was seen a few times. The chain joins TRBV6-1 to TRBJ2-3; 10 bases are shared with TRBD2. The CDR3 is 15 amino acids. Germline loops: CDR1 MNHNS, CDR2 SASEGT. Trimming at V came to 8 bases and at J to 3 bases, leaving 8 bases not matched to a gene. The CDR3 is CASGMGLALTDTQYF. CDR3 bases: TGTGCCAGCGGGATGGGACTAGCGTTGACAGATACGCAGTATTTT.

This clonotype appeared a few times. The rearrangement links TRBV5-1 to TRBJ1-4, with D possibly matching TRBD1 (6 bases). The CDR3 is 21 amino acids. The germline V gene encodes CDR1 SGHRS and CDR2 YFSETQ. Trimming cost V 1 base and J 4 bases, with 29 bases left between them. The CDR3 coding sequence is TGCGCCAGCAGCTTGTTAGGATGGCGGACAGCACGAGGAGGCCGTAATGAAAAACTGTTTTTT. Translating it yields CASSLLGWRTARGGRNEKLFF.

This clonotype was detected a few times. The chain is built from TRBV28 and TRBJ2-7; TRBD2 is a possible D gene (6 bases). The V gene lost 4 bases and the J gene lost 0 bases, with 16 bases spanning the gap. CDR3 size: 16 residues. Germline lookup yields CDR1 MDHEN and CDR2 SYDVKM. This CDR3 is CASSWDLADPSYEQYF. In nucleotides, the CDR3 is TGTGCCAGCAGTTGGGATTTAGCGGACCCCTCCTACGAGCAGTACTTC. The full variable domain, its missing parts supplied by reference TRBV28 and TRBJ2-7, is DVKVTQSSRYLVKRTGEKVFLECVQDMDHENMFWYRQDPGLGLRLIYFSYDVKMKEKGDIPEGYSVSREKKERFSLILESASTNQTSMYLCASSWDLADPSYEQYFGPGTRLTVT.

The sample holds a few counts of this clonotype. The rearrangement joins TRBV4-1 to TRBJ1-4, with D unclear. The CDR3 extends over 15 amino acids. The V end lost 0 bases, the J end lost 1 base, and 6 bases lay between the germline ends. Per the germline V gene, CDR1 is MGHRA and CDR2 is YSYEKL. The CDR3 spells CASSQDWETNEKLFF. Here the CDR3 DNA reads TGCGCCAGCAGCCAAGATTGGGAAACTAATGAAAAACTGTTTTTT.

Many counts were recorded for this clonotype. This chain joins TRBV18 and TRBJ1-1; D possibly corresponds to TRBD1 (5 bases). Per germline, CDR1 KGHSH and CDR2 LQKENI. V lost 6 bases, J lost 0 bases, and 14 bases lay in between. CDR3 length: 15 amino acids. CDR3 sequence: CASSRDSPMNTEAFF. CDR3 nucleotides: TGTGCCAGCTCTCGCGACAGCCCCATGAACACTGAAGCTTTCTTT. Filled out from reference TRBV18 and TRBJ1-1, the complete variable domain reads NAGVMQNPRHLVRRRGQEARLRCSPMKGHSHVYWYRQLPEEGLKFMVYLQKENIIDESGMPKERFSAEFPKEGPSILRIQQVVRGDSAAYFCASSRDSPMNTEAFFGQGTRLTVV.

This clonotype was detected many times. The J gene is TRBJ1-6, the V gene TRBV25-1; TRBD1 matches at 9 bases. Germline trimming cut 5 bases from V and 8 bases from J; bases unmatched to any gene: 4. From germline, CDR1 is MGHDK and CDR2 SYGVNS. CDR3 length: 14 residues. The CDR3 spells CASSWDRDDSPLHF. CDR3 bases: TGTGCCAGCAGTTGGGACAGGGACGATTCACCCCTCCACTTT.

This clonotype was observed at least ten times. V is TRBV14 and J is TRBJ2-7; TRBD1 agrees at 8 bases. This CDR3 spans 14 amino acids. Per germline, CDR1 SGHDN and CDR2 FVKESK. With V trimmed by 0 bases and J by 2 bases, 0 bases remained unmatched. DNA for the CDR3: TGTGCCAGCAGCCAAGACAGGGGGCCCTACGAGCAGTACTTC. Amino acid sequence: CASSQDRGPYEQYF.

This clonotype was found a few times. The chain recombines TRBV6-1 with TRBJ1-1; possibly TRBD1 for D (6 bases). Germline CDR1 MNHNS, CDR2 SASEGT. V lost 7 bases, J lost 10 bases, and 19 bases lay in between. The CDR3 totals 13 residues. The CDR3 spells CASKAGEQGRAFF. DNA of the CDR3: TGTGCCAGCAAGGCTGGAGAACAGGGACGAGCTTTCTTT.

This rearrangement joins TRBV29-1 to TRBJ2-5, with D unresolved. CDR1 and CDR2 (germline): SQVTM, ANQGSEA. This CDR3 has 12 amino acids. Trimming pared 3 bases from V and 1 base from J, leaving 6 bases between. The CDR3 sequence: CSVDGLQETQYF. The CDR3 nucleotides are TGCAGCGTTGATGGGCTCCAAGAGACCCAGTACTTC.

The chain couples TRBV20-1 to TRBJ1-1; 11 positions agree with TRBD1. The V gene's germline CDR1 is DFQATT and CDR2 SNEGSKA (reference sequence). V shed 0 bases, J shed 10 bases, and the junction held 1 base outside the gene matches. The CDR3 extends over 12 amino acids. The CDR3 DNA is TGCAGTGCTAGAGACGGACAGGGGGCAGCTTTCTTT. This sequence encodes CSARDGQGAAFF.

This clonotype appeared a few times. This chain joins TRBV10-3 and TRBJ2-1; D remains unclear. CDR1 and CDR2 from the germline V gene are ENHRY and SYGVKD. The CDR3 contains 15 residues. Trimming removed 0 bases from V and 4 bases from J, with 10 bases in between. The CDR3 sequence is CAISESPDEYNEQFF. The CDR3 DNA sequence: TGTGCCATCAGTGAGTCCCCCGACGAATACAATGAGCAGTTCTTC.

This clonotype has at least ten counts. The chain recombines TRBV11-2 with TRBJ1-1; no firm D call. CDR3 length: 12 residues. CDR1 is SGHAT, CDR2 FQNNGV, per germline. V gave up 5 bases and J gave up 10 bases, with 14 bases separating them. The CDR3 protein is CASSPAGRGAFF. The CDR3 nucleotides are TGTGCCAGCAGCCCTGCCGGGCGCGGAGCTTTCTTT. Variable domain in full (rest from reference TRBV11-2 and TRBJ1-1): EAGVAQSPRYKIIEKRQSVAFWCNPISGHATLYWYQQILGQGPKLLIQFQNNGVVDDSQLPKDRFSAERLKGVDSTLKIQPAKLEDSAVYLCASSPAGRGAFFGQGTRLTVV.

This clonotype was detected only a few times. This chain uses TRBV10-3 with TRBJ2-1, with D possibly matching TRBD2 (5 bases). CDR3 size: 16 residues. Germline CDR1 ENHRY, CDR2 SYGVKD. Trimming pared 4 bases from V and 0 bases from J, leaving 13 bases between. For the CDR3, the DNA is TGTGCCATCAGTGGTGGCGGAGGTATCTCCTACAATGAGCAGTTCTTC. It specifies CAISGGGGISYNEQFF.

The chain has TRBV11-2 and TRBJ2-7, with 11 positions matching TRBD2. V gave up 2 bases and J gave up 2 bases; unmatched junction bases: 2. Germline-derived CDR1 and CDR2 are SGHAT and FQNNGV. This CDR3 is built from 15 residues. This CDR3 is CASSLKTSGTYEQYF. The DNA of the CDR3 is TGTGCCAGCAGCTTAAAGACTAGCGGGACCTACGAGCAGTACTTC.

The chain couples TRBV10-3 to TRBJ2-3, with 16 bases aligning to TRBD2. The CDR3 extends over 17 amino acids. Germline V gene lookup returns CDR1 ENHRY and CDR2 SYGVKD. V lost 6 bases and J lost 6; bases outside the gene matches: 9. DNA of the CDR3: TGTGCCATCAGCGGTACGGGACTAGCGGGAGGGGACGATACGCAGTATTTT. Its translation: CAISGTGLAGGDDTQYF.

The rearrangement links TRBV9 to TRBJ2-3; 9 bases map to TRBD2. The junction had 9 bases not matched to a gene; V was cut back by 3 bases and J by 4 bases. Germline-derived CDR1 and CDR2 are SGDLS and YYNGEE. The CDR3 is 16 amino acids. CDR3 loop: CASSGLAGAGPDTQYF. The CDR3 DNA sequence: TGTGCCAGCAGCGGATTAGCGGGAGCAGGGCCAGATACGCAGTATTTT.